This TCR beta chain was obtained from a study of early T cells in non-severe SARS-CoV-2 infection. On the study more broadly: With bulk RNA from unsorted whole blood as input, sequencing yielded unpaired chains. Overall study results and limits: Using VDJdb, the matching emphasized anti-spike CD8 responses while missing private and CD4 specificities.

A remark on this clonotype: The antigen is unknown.

Per germline, CDR1 MNHEY and CDR2 SVGEGT. CDR3 length: 18 amino acids. The V end was cut by 0 bases, the J end by 3 bases, with 21 bases between. Individual cDNA molecules were tagged with unique molecular identifiers. TCRdb re-called the 5' RACE reads with MiXCR, one entry per CDR3 protein. The sample includes about 33,000 distinct CDR3 sequences, approximately 4.6% of them seen just once. The source of this sequence is an adult who was a healthcare worker with PCR-confirmed SARS-CoV-2 infection or an uninfected control (not recorded which). This sequence joins TRBV6-2 or TRBV6-3 and TRBJ2-7, with a possible D match to TRBD1 (5 bases). Specimen: whole blood. The CDR3 DNA reads as TGTGCCAGCAGTTACTCGATTGACCCCAGGGTTTTTGACTACGAGCAGTACTTC. Translation gives CASSYSIDPRVFDYEQYF.